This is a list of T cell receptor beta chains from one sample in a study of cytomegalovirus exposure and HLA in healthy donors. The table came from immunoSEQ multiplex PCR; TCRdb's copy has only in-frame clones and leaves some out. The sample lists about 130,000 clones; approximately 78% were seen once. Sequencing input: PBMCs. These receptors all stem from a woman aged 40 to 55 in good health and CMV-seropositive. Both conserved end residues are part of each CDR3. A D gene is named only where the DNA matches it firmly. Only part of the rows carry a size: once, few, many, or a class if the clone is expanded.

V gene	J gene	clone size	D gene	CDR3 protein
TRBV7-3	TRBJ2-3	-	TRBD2	CASSLRGLAGRDTQYF
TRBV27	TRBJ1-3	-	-	CASSLSASQGNTIYF
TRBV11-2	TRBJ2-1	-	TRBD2	CASSSTRTRFDEQFF
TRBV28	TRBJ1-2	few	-	CASKDTIIYGYTF
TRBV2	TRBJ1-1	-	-	CASSPQEGTSTEAFF
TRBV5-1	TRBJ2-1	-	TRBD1	CASSLGQGYNEQFF
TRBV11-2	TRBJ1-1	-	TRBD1	CASGTGLAEAFF
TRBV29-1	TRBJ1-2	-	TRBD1	CSVPPGQFNYGYTF
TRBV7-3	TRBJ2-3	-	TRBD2	CASSLGLAEATDTQYF
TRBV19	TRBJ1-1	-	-	CASSIQGRGTEAFF
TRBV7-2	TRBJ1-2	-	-	CASSKDSNYGYTF
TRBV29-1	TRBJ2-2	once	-	CSATDRPTGELFF
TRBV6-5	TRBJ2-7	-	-	CASSYSRQGHEQYF
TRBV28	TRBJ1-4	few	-	CASSLYGGSEKLFF
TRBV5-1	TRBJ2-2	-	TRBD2	CASKGLAATNTGELFF
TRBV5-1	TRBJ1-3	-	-	CASSWTGGATGNTIYF
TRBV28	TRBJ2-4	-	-	CASSLNGVLAKNIQYF
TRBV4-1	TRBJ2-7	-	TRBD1	CASSQLPGTGVHEQYF
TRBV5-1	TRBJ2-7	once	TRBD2	CASSLLPSGVPHEQYF
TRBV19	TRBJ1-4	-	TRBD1	CASRTGQGTSNEKLFF
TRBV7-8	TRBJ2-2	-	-	CASSFSAGELFF
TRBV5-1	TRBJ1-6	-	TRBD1	CASRRDRGNSPLHF
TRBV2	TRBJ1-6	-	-	CASSPQGRPLHF
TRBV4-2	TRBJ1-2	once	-	CASSPPTGWSGYGYTF
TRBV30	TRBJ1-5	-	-	CAWSGGPPAQHF
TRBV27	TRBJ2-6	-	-	CASSPRGTGANVLTF
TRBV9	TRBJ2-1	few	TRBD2	CASRAGGGSYNEQFF
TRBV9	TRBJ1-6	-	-	CASSPRPGDNSPLHF
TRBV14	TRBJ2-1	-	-	CASRPDSYNEQFF
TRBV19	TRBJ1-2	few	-	CASTGRGGYGYTF
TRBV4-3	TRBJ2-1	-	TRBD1	CASSQRPHISGTGVNEQFF
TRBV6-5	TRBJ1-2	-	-	CASSPTTNYGYPF
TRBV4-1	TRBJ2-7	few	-	CASSQLPYEQYF
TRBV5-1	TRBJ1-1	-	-	CASRGGTEAFF
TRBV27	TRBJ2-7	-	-	CASRDPPGYEQYF
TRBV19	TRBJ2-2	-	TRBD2	CASSFRASGRALELFF
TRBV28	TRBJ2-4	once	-	CASSFRGWAKNIQYF
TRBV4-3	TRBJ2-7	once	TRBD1	CASSQDWGQGAREQYF
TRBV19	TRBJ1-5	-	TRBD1	CASKIGGAGNQPQHF
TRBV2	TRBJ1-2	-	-	CAGNPGLGGYGYTF
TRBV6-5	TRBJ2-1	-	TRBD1	CASSYAQGASQEQFF
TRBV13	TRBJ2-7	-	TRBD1	CASSLDGTGEYEQYF
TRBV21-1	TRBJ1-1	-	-	CASSPRDSSSRENTEAFF
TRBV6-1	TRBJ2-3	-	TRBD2	CASSDMLWVAGSDTQYF